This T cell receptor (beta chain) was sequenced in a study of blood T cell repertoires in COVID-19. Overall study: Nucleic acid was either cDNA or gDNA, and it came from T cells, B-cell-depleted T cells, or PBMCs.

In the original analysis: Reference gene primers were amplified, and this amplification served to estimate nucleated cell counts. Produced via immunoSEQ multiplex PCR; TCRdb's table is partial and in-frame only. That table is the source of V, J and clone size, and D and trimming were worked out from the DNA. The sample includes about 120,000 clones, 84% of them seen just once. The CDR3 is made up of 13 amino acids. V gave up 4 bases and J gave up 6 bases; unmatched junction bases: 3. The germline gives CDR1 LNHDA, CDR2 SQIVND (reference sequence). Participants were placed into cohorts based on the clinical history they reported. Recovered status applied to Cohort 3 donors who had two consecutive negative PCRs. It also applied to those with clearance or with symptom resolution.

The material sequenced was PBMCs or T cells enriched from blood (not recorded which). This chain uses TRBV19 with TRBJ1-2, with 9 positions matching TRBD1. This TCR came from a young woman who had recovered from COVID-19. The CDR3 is CASSSRDRDGYTF. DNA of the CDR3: TGTGCCAGTAGTAGCCGGGACAGGGATGGCTACACCTTC.